This T cell receptor (beta chain) was recovered during a study of cytomegalovirus exposure and HLA in healthy donors. This CDR3 has 17 residues. Germline-derived CDR1 and CDR2 are SQVTM and ANQGSEA. V gave up 6 bases and J gave up 3 bases; unmatched junction bases: 12. PCR was performed using 60 Vbeta and 13 Jbeta primers. Authors' processing steps: In a later analysis, about 12 million of about 80 million unique beta chains occurred in at least two donors. The data were produced by immunoSEQ multiplex PCR, yet TCRdb's version contains in-frame clones alone and is incomplete. The V and J calls and clone size were taken over from that table, and D and trimming were inferred from the DNA. In the table there are fewer than 200,000 clones, approximately 80% of which are singletons. This clone has just one count. Each donor's status was that of a healthy bone marrow donor.

The sequence was obtained from a woman in her fifties or sixties in good health and CMV-seropositive. The chain links TRBV29-1 to TRBJ2-7; 15 bases fit TRBD2. The sample taken for sequencing was PBMCs. Written as DNA, the CDR3 is TGCAGCGTCTCCGGGGGACTAGCGGGAGGCAATGTCTACGAGCAGTACTTC. Translated, it gives CSVSGGLAGGNVYEQYF.